A single sample is the source of the 19 T cell receptor beta chains below, sequenced in a study of shared clonotypes between healthy human individuals. Measured with immunoSEQ multiplex PCR; TCRdb has only the in-frame clones, and not every one. The sample consists of some 2,500,000 clones, about nine tenths of them appearing once. The sample consisted of naive CD4+ T cells from PBMCs. The subset is: CD45RA+ positively selected. The receptors shown here come from a man aged 18 to 30 in good health. Some clones in this sample may be carry-over from other donors' samples.

The rearrangement uses TRBV18 and TRBJ1-1, with 9 nucleotides matching TRBD1. CDR3 length: 16 amino acids. V shed 3 bases, J shed 4 bases, and the junction held 9 bases outside the gene matches. Germline CDR1 reads KGHSH; CDR2 reads LQKENI. The CDR3 DNA reads as TGTGCCAGCTCACCTTCCCGGGACAGGGTATCCACTGAAGCTTTCTTT. Protein: CASSPSRDRVSTEAFF.

The V gene is TRBV19, the J gene TRBJ2-1; 9 bases map to TRBD2. The V gene end was trimmed by 6 bases and the J gene end by 10 bases; junction bases not matched to a gene: 7. The CDR3 totals 13 residues. The germline gives CDR1 LNHDA, CDR2 SQIVND (reference sequence). The CDR3 here is CASRLAGTGEQFF. CDR3 DNA sequence: TGTGCCAGTAGACTAGCGGGTACCGGGGAGCAGTTCTTC.

The genes are TRBV10-1 and TRBJ2-7, with 7 bases identical to TRBD2. This CDR3 comprises 15 residues. V lost 3 bases and J lost 0; bases outside the gene matches: 5. Germline CDR1 WNHNN, CDR2 SYGVQD (reference sequence). In DNA form, the CDR3 reads TGCGCCAGCAGTGATTCCAGCGGGGACTCCTACGAGCAGTACTTC. As protein: CASSDSSGDSYEQYF.

The chain carries TRBV4-1 and TRBJ1-1, with 10 bases aligning to TRBD1. Germline CDR1 reads MGHRA; CDR2 reads YSYEKL. J gave up 3 bases and V 3 bases, and 4 bases lay outside the gene matches. This CDR3 has 15 residues. For the CDR3, the DNA is TGCGCCAGCAGCCAGGGGGGACAGGGGTACACTGAAGCTTTCTTT. It translates to CASSQGGQGYTEAFF.

The chain is built from TRBV5-4 and TRBJ2-3, with a weak D call TRBD2 (6 bases). In germline, CDR1 is SGHNT, CDR2 YYREEE (reference sequence). The CDR3 covers 15 residues. Trimming cost V 4 bases and J 1 base, with 13 bases left between them. The CDR3 here is CASSRSGPRTDTQYF. The CDR3 DNA is TGTGCCAGCAGCCGGAGCGGGCCCCGCACAGATACGCAGTATTTT.

With respect to this clone: Other nucleotide sequences in the sample specify the same CDR3. The chain joins TRBV18 to TRBJ1-4; 7 positions agree with TRBD1. Germline CDR1 KGHSH, CDR2 LQKENI. V dropped 2 bases and J dropped 3; count of bases not matched to a gene: 6. This CDR3 comprises 16 residues. This CDR3 reads CASSPFITGANEKLFF. CDR3 in DNA: TGTGCCAGCTCACCATTTATTACAGGGGCTAATGAAAAACTGTTTTTT.

V and J are TRBV9 and TRBJ2-5, with TRBD2 matching 9 bases. V lost 3 bases and J lost 5; bases outside the gene matches: 11. CDR1 and CDR2 (germline): SGDLS, YYNGEE. The CDR3 is 16 residues long. The CDR3: CASSAVAGVGWETQYF. Here the CDR3 DNA reads TGTGCCAGCAGCGCCGTAGCGGGAGTGGGATGGGAGACCCAGTACTTC. Based on the CDR3 plus reference TRBV9 and TRBJ2-5, the full variable domain is DSGVTQTPKHLITATGQRVTLRCSPRSGDLSVYWYQQSLDQGLQFLIQYYNGEERAKGNILERFSAQQFPDLHSELNLSSLELGDSALYFCASSAVAGVGWETQYFGPGTRLLVL.

This rearrangement joins TRBV2 to TRBJ2-5, with TRBD1 matching over 7 bases. Germline V CDR1 and CDR2: SNHLY, FYNNEI. V trimming: 1 base; J trimming: 14 bases; junction bases outside the gene matches: 4. The CDR3 totals 11 residues. The CDR3 nucleotides are TGTGCCAGCAGTGAAGAGGGGGCGGCTTACTTC. Residues: CASSEEGAAYF.

This chain joins TRBV7-3 and TRBJ1-1, with D possibly being TRBD1 (5 bases). The V gene lost 2 bases and the J gene lost 10 bases, with 11 bases spanning the gap. The germline V gene has CDR1 SGHTA and CDR2 FQGTGA. The CDR3 runs to 12 residues. The CDR3: CASSLGGGRAFF. The CDR3 bases are TGTGCCAGCAGCTTAGGGGGAGGTCGAGCTTTCTTT.

This chain links TRBV4-1 with TRBJ2-3, with TRBD2 matching 7 bases. Trimming cost V 1 base and J 4 bases; bases outside gene matches: 8. Germline CDR1 and CDR2: MGHRA and YSYEKL. This CDR3 region has 16 residues. CDR3 sequence (DNA): TGCGCCAGCAGCCAAGGGACCGCGGGAGCAGCAGATACGCAGTATTTT. Encoded protein: CASSQGTAGAADTQYF.

This chain uses TRBV11-2 with TRBJ2-7, with 15 bases fitting TRBD2. CDR1 and CDR2 (germline): SGHAT, FQNNGV. This CDR3 region has 15 residues. V lost 4 bases, J lost 7 bases, and 5 bases stayed unmatched. The CDR3 loop is CASSSGLAGGGEQYF. The CDR3 DNA reads TGTGCCAGCAGCTCCGGACTAGCGGGAGGGGGTGAGCAGTACTTC.

The chain joins TRBV5-1 to TRBJ1-2; D might be TRBD1 (5 bases). This CDR3 is built from 14 residues. In germline, CDR1 is SGHRS, CDR2 YFSETQ. V lost 0 bases and J 4 bases, leaving 10 bases between the germline ends. CDR3 in DNA: TGCGCCAGCAGCTTGGCGGGACTCCCCTATGGCTACACCTTC. Its protein is CASSLAGLPYGYTF. The full variable domain, its missing parts supplied by reference TRBV5-1 and TRBJ1-2, is KAGVTQTPRYLIKTRGQQVTLSCSPISGHRSVSWYQQTPGQGLQFLFEYFSETQRNKGNFPGRFSGRQFSNSRSEMNVSTLELGDSALYLCASSLAGLPYGYTFGSGTRLTVV.

V is TRBV7-3 and J is TRBJ2-2; the match to TRBD1 covers 7 bases. Germline CDR1 and CDR2: SGHTA and FQGTGA. J gave up 3 bases and V 2 bases, and 6 bases lay outside the gene matches. There are 16 residues in the CDR3. CDR3 nucleotide sequence: TGTGCCAGCAGCTTACGGGGCCAGGGGGACACCGGGGAGCTGTTTTTT. Amino acids: CASSLRGQGDTGELFF.

The J gene is TRBJ2-3, the V gene TRBV6-4; 9 bases agree with TRBD2. The CDR3 is 15 residues long. The V segment lost 4 bases and the J segment 3 bases; nucleotides outside the gene matches: 5. Germline CDR1 MRHNA, CDR2 SNTAGT. The CDR3 region has the DNA TGTGCCAGCAGTGCTCAGGGACTAGCAACAGATACGCAGTATTTT. The encoded protein is CASSAQGLATDTQYF.

In the case of this clone: Other nucleotide sequences from this sample produce the same CDR3. The J gene is TRBJ2-2, the V gene TRBV7-2, with D perhaps TRBD1 (5 bases). The V end was cut by 4 bases, the J end by 6 bases, with 9 bases between. The CDR3 consists of 13 residues. Germline V lookup: CDR1 SGHTA, CDR2 FQGNSA. The CDR3 reads CASSSQGPGELFF. For the CDR3, the DNA is TGTGCCAGCAGCTCGCAGGGCCCCGGGGAGCTGTTTTTT.

V is TRBV15 and J is TRBJ2-6; D is unresolved. CDR1 and CDR2 from the germline V gene are LNHNV and YYDKDF (reference sequence). The CDR3 is made up of 16 amino acids. V gave up 0 bases and J gave up 1 base, with 7 bases separating them. CDR3 protein: CATSRDLGSGANVLTF. CDR3 in DNA: TGTGCCACCAGCAGAGATCTGGGATCTGGGGCCAACGTCCTGACTTTC.

About this clone itself: The identical CDR3 is also encoded by other nucleotide sequences in the sample. The genes are TRBV27 and TRBJ2-6; the D is unclear. CDR1 and CDR2 (germline): MNHEY, SMNVEV (reference sequence). Trimming cost V 2 bases and J 4 bases, with 3 bases left between them. The CDR3 runs 13 residues. The CDR3 protein is CASSLRGANVLTF. In DNA, the CDR3 is TGTGCCAGCAGTTTACGGGGGGCCAACGTCCTGACTTTC.

The chain has TRBV28 and TRBJ2-3; 9 bases fit TRBD2. The CDR3 totals 17 residues. V dropped 2 bases and J dropped 2; count of bases not matched to a gene: 8. Germline V gene sequence: CDR1 MDHEN, CDR2 SYDVKM. The CDR3 sequence is CASSLDRGLANTDTQYF. CDR3 DNA sequence: TGTGCCAGCAGTTTAGACCGCGGACTAGCGAACACAGATACGCAGTATTTT.

The chain carries TRBV28 and TRBJ1-2; D perhaps matches TRBD1 (6 bases). The V end lost 7 bases, the J end lost 4 bases, and 13 bases lay between the germline ends. Germline V gene lookup returns CDR1 MDHEN and CDR2 SYDVKM. The CDR3 is 13 residues long. Here the CDR3 reads CASMSNRVYGYTF. The CDR3 coding sequence is TGTGCCAGCATGTCTAACAGGGTCTATGGCTACACCTTC.